Listed below are T cell receptor beta chains from one sample, sequenced in a study of blood T cell repertoires in COVID-19. Some clones are missing from TCRdb's copy, which holds only in-frame ones; the method was immunoSEQ multiplex PCR. Among 25,000 or so clones listed, about 90% were seen once. The sample taken for sequencing was peripheral blood. The receptors derive from a man between 70 and 80 years old with acute or convalescent COVID-19. CDR3s include the opening cysteine and the closing phenylalanine or tryptophan. A D gene is named only where the DNA matches it firmly. Clone size, where shown, is once, few, many, or a class for clones that have expanded.

TGTGCCAGCAGCCGGACAGGGACGAACACTGAAGCTTTCTTT	CASSRTGTNTEAFF	14	TRBV11-3	TRBJ1-1	TRBD1	NA
TGTGCCAGCAGCTCCCAGTCTAGCGGGAGAGCTTACGAGCAGTACTTC	CASSSQSSGRAYEQYF	16	TRBV7-9	TRBJ2-7	TRBD2	NA
TGCGCCAGCAGAACTGCACCCCAGGGGTCCTACGAGCAGTACTTC	CASRTAPQGSYEQYF	15	TRBV4-1	TRBJ2-7	NA	NA
TGTGCCAGCAGTGCCTCACTAGCGGGAGCCCCAGGTGAGCAGTTCTTC	CASSASLAGAPGEQFF	16	TRBV25-1	TRBJ2-1	TRBD2	NA
TGTGCCACCAGCAGAGAAGGCAGGTTCGGCAATCAGCCCCAGCATTTT	CATSREGRFGNQPQHF	16	TRBV15	TRBJ1-5	NA	NA
TGCGCCAGCAGCCCGGGACTAGCGGTTTTCAATGAGCAGTTCTTC	CASSPGLAVFNEQFF	15	TRBV5-1	TRBJ2-1	TRBD2	NA
TGCGCCAGCAGCTTGGTAGAATTGACGGGGGGGGCAGAGACCCAGTACTTC	CASSLVELTGGAETQYF	17	TRBV5-1	TRBJ2-5	TRBD2	NA
TGTGCCATCAGTCCCCGACAGGGTCCGGGCGAGACCCAGTACTTC	CAISPRQGPGETQYF	15	TRBV10-3	TRBJ2-5	TRBD1	NA
TGTGCCAGCAGCCGGGTGTACCAAGAGACCCAGTACTTC	CASSRVYQETQYF	13	TRBV11-2	TRBJ2-5	NA	once
TGTGCCAGCAGCCAAGATTTCTTTCAGGGAAGGGGTGAAAAACTGTTTTTT	CASSQDFFQGRGEKLFF	17	TRBV3-1/TRBV3-2	TRBJ1-4	NA	NA
TGTGCCAGCAGTTACGACAGGAACACCGGGGAGCTGTTTTTT	CASSYDRNTGELFF	14	TRBV6-2/TRBV6-3	TRBJ2-2	NA	once
TGTGCCAGCAGCCAACAAGCTAACTATGGCTACACCTTC	CASSQQANYGYTF	13	TRBV6-5	TRBJ1-2	NA	NA
TGTGCCAGCAGTTCAAGAGGGACTAGCGGGAGCTCCTACGAGCAGTACTTC	CASSSRGTSGSSYEQYF	17	TRBV7-3	TRBJ2-7	TRBD2	NA
TGTGCCAGCAGCGGGCTACGGGACAGGGGTTATGGCTACACCTTC	CASSGLRDRGYGYTF	15	TRBV9	TRBJ1-2	TRBD1	once